The 26 T cell receptor beta chains presented below share a single source sample, sequenced in a study of CD8+CD57+ T cells in acquired aplastic anemia. Patients picked for sequencing had shown CD8+CD57+ cell expansion detected by flow cytometry. Using genomic DNA as the template, TCR beta VDJ and CDR3 profiling was carried out. TCRdb fed the reads into MiXCR, producing one record per CDR3 protein. This table holds fewer than 250,000 distinct CDR3 sequences, 45% to 50% found once. The specimen sequenced was sorted CD4+, CD8+, or CD8+CD57+ T cells (not recorded which) from PBMCs. These receptors were collected from a human donor with aplastic anemia.

The genes are TRBV25-1 and TRBJ1-1; 7 nucleotides agree with TRBD1. The CDR3 runs to 14 residues. From germline, CDR1 is MGHDK and CDR2 SYGVNS. V lost 4 bases and J lost 3; bases outside the gene matches: 5. The CDR3 reads CASSAGQIYTEAFF. As DNA, the CDR3 is TGTGCCAGCAGTGCGGGACAGATCTACACTGAAGCTTTCTTT.

This clonotype came up many times. CDR3 residues: CSAKGLEEIEQFF. DNA of the CDR3: TGCAGTGCTAAAGGACTCGAAGAGATTGAGCAGTTCTTC. This chain joins TRBV20-1 and TRBJ2-1, with D possibly matching TRBD2 (5 bases). Per germline, CDR1 DFQATT and CDR2 SNEGSKA (reference sequence). This CDR3 contains 13 residues. Between the trimmed V and J ends, which lost 4 bases and 9 bases, there was a span of 16 bases.

The rearrangement links TRBV15 to TRBJ2-5; TRBD1 agrees at 7 bases. Germline V gene data show CDR1 as LNHNV and CDR2 as YYDKDF (reference sequence). J lost 3 bases, V lost 4 bases, and 5 bases had no gene match. This CDR3 spans 14 amino acids. The CDR3: CATSTGTEKETQYF. CDR3 bases: TGTGCCACCAGCACTGGGACAGAGAAAGAGACCCAGTACTTC.

This clonotype appeared many times. At one of its ends the junction is not consistent with the germline gene, which may arise from a read error. V is TRBV7-9 and J is TRBJ2-7; D is unresolved. The CDR3 is 13 residues long. Germline V gene lookup returns CDR1 SEHNR and CDR2 FQNEAQ (reference sequence). The CDR3 bases are TGCGCCAGCAGCTTGAACCCCGCTAAGGAGCAGTACTTC. It yields the protein CASSLNPAKEQYF.

V usage is TRBV12-3 or TRBV12-4 and J usage is TRBJ1-1, with D tentatively TRBD1 (5 bases). V shed 6 bases and J shed 2 bases, with 13 bases lying between them. This CDR3 is built from 14 residues. DNA of the CDR3: TGTGCCAGCAGAGTACCGGGGCCCAACACTGAAGCTTTCTTT. It specifies CASRVPGPNTEAFF.

The chain links TRBV10-3 to TRBJ1-5; 8 nucleotides match TRBD1. The V segment lost 6 bases and the J segment 4 bases; nucleotides outside the gene matches: 2. This CDR3 contains 13 residues. Looked up from germline, CDR1 is ENHRY and CDR2 is SYGVKD. The CDR3 sequence is CAIRDRENQPQHF. CDR3 nucleotides: TGTGCCATCAGGGACAGGGAGAATCAGCCCCAGCATTTT.

The chain carries TRBV5-1 and TRBJ2-6; D unresolved. This CDR3 contains 15 residues. Germline CDR1 and CDR2: SGHRS and YFSETQ. Trimming shortened V by 0 bases and J by 1 base, and 5 bases separated the two germline ends. The CDR3 sequence: CASSLGDSGANVLTF. In DNA, the CDR3 is TGCGCCAGCAGCTTGGGAGATTCTGGGGCCAACGTCCTGACTTTC.

This clonotype was seen only once. The chain is built from TRBV20-1 and TRBJ1-2; D unresolved. Trimming stripped 2 bases from V and 14 bases from J, with 18 bases between. The CDR3 covers 12 residues. CDR1 and CDR2 (germline): DFQATT, SNEGSKA (reference sequence). CDR3 sequence: CSARPSDPISTF. In nucleotides, the CDR3 is TGCAGTGCTAGACCCTCGGACCCAATTTCAACCTTC.

This clonotype was detected ten times or more. The chain is built from TRBV4-1 and TRBJ2-1, with D possibly TRBD2 on 5 matching bases. CDR1 is MGHRA and CDR2 is YSYEKL in the germline V gene. This CDR3 is built from 17 residues. Trimming cost V 2 bases and J 0 bases, with 14 bases left between them. The CDR3 nucleotides read TGCGCCAGCAGCCAACTAGGGAGCGGCCCCTCCTACAATGAGCAGTTCTTC. This sequence encodes CASSQLGSGPSYNEQFF.

The chain links TRBV9 to TRBJ2-2; 14 bases line up with TRBD2. J gave up 3 bases and V 5 bases, and 6 bases lay outside the gene matches. Germline V gene data show CDR1 as SGDLS and CDR2 as YYNGEE. The CDR3 is 17 amino acids. In DNA form, the CDR3 reads TGTGCCAGCAGTCCGGGACTAGCGGGGGCCCACACCGGGGAGCTGTTTTTT. Protein product: CASSPGLAGAHTGELFF.

This clonotype was counted between two and nine times. The V and J genes are TRBV9 and TRBJ2-3; 11 bases agree with TRBD1. This CDR3 has 15 amino acids. CDR1 and CDR2 from the germline V gene are SGDLS and YYNGEE. V shed 3 bases, J shed 6 bases, and the junction held 6 bases outside the gene matches. CDR3 region: CASSGGTGGSDTQYF. CDR3 DNA: TGTGCCAGCAGCGGCGGGACAGGGGGGAGTGATACGCAGTATTTT. Complete variable domain (other parts from reference TRBV9 and TRBJ2-3): DSGVTQTPKHLITATGQRVTLRCSPRSGDLSVYWYQQSLDQGLQFLIQYYNGEERAKGNILERFSAQQFPDLHSELNLSSLELGDSALYFCASSGGTGGSDTQYFGPGTRLTVL.

The rearrangement links TRBV20-1 to TRBJ2-5, with TRBD2 as a possible D gene (5 bases). V was clipped by 1 base and J by 2 bases, with 8 bases between them. The CDR3 loop spans 13 amino acids. The germline V gene has CDR1 DFQATT and CDR2 SNEGSKA (reference sequence). CDR3 sequence: CSARVQRQETQYF. Written as DNA, the CDR3 is TGCAGTGCTAGAGTGCAGCGGCAAGAGACCCAGTACTTC.

Regarding this clonotype: This may be a read error: a much more frequent sequence differs by one nucleotide. This chain links TRBV6-1 with TRBJ2-5; a possible D gene is TRBD1 (6 bases). Germline CDR1 is MNHNS and CDR2 is SASEGT. CDR3 length equals 15 residues. V lost 3 bases and J lost 1, with 12 bases in between. CDR3 protein: CASSDSGTCQETQYF. The CDR3 region has the DNA TGTGCCAGCAGTGATTCCGGGACATGCCAAGAGACCCAGTACTTC.

The chain has TRBV7-9 and TRBJ1-2, with D possibly matching TRBD1 (6 bases). Germline lookup yields CDR1 SEHNR and CDR2 FQNEAQ (reference sequence). The CDR3 consists of 14 residues. V lost 0 bases to trimming and J lost 6 bases, with 11 bases between them. CDR3 protein: CASSLAGGENGYTF. DNA for the CDR3: TGTGCCAGCAGCTTAGCAGGGGGGGAAAATGGCTACACCTTC.

This sequence joins TRBV10-2 and TRBJ2-1; D perhaps matches TRBD1 (5 bases). Trimming took 2 bases from V and 9 from J, leaving 14 bases between them. Per germline, CDR1 WSHSY and CDR2 SAAADI. The CDR3 runs 14 residues. In DNA, the CDR3 is TGCGCCAGCAGTGAGAGTACAGGCATTAGTGAGCAGTTCTTC. Protein sequence: CASSESTGISEQFF.

This clonotype was seen only a few times. The chain employs TRBV14 and TRBJ2-7; weak D call: TRBD1 (7 bases). V dropped 3 bases and J dropped 0 bases, with 24 bases sitting between them. Looked up from germline, CDR1 is SGHDN and CDR2 is FVKESK. The CDR3 consists of 19 residues. In nucleotides, the CDR3 is TGTGCCAGCAGCCATTTTGTGTTGGGGGGACAGCTATCCTCCTACGAGCAGTACTTC. Encoded protein: CASSHFVLGGQLSSYEQYF.

The rearrangement joins TRBV24-1 to TRBJ1-2; no clear D. CDR3 size: 13 residues. V was trimmed by 5 bases and J by 6 bases, leaving 12 bases between them. Per the germline V gene, CDR1 is KGHDR and CDR2 is SFDVKD. For the CDR3, the DNA is TGTGCCACCAGTGCCCCGGGGAGGCATGGCTACACCTTC. It is translated as CATSAPGRHGYTF.

The rearrangement joins TRBV29-1 to TRBJ1-4; D unresolved. The CDR3 consists of 13 residues. The germline gives CDR1 SQVTM, CDR2 ANQGSEA. V lost 7 bases to trimming and J lost 6 bases, with 15 bases between them. CDR3: CSAADGRDEKLFF. CDR3 bases: TGCAGCGCGGCGGACGGGAGGGATGAAAAACTGTTTTTT.

In this sample, this clonotype turned up a few times. The rearrangement joins TRBV20-1 to TRBJ2-1; D perhaps matches TRBD1 (5 bases). CDR3 size: 13 residues. V shed 0 bases and J shed 7 bases, with 10 bases lying between them. Germline lookup yields CDR1 DFQATT and CDR2 SNEGSKA (reference sequence). This CDR3 is CSAREGARNEQFF. The CDR3 coding sequence is TGCAGTGCTAGAGAAGGGGCTAGAAATGAGCAGTTCTTC.

This clonotype appeared a few times. This chain links TRBV6-5 with TRBJ1-5; a possible D gene is TRBD1 (5 bases). Trimming pared 5 bases from V and 0 bases from J, leaving 14 bases between. CDR1 MNHEY and CDR2 SVGAGI come from the germline V gene. The CDR3 runs to 16 residues. CDR3 sequence: CASSPGTENSNQPQHF. CDR3 coding DNA: TGTGCCAGCAGTCCCGGGACGGAGAATAGCAATCAGCCCCAGCATTTT.

This chain uses TRBV20-1 with TRBJ1-1; D gene uncertain. The CDR3 is 12 residues long. Trimming cost V 0 bases and J 2 bases, with 4 bases left between them. In germline, CDR1 is DFQATT, CDR2 SNEGSKA (reference sequence). CDR3 protein: CSAREANTEAFF. CDR3 DNA: TGCAGTGCTAGAGAGGCCAACACTGAAGCTTTCTTT.

The table lists this clonotype with many counts. The chain employs TRBV7-9 and TRBJ2-1; perhaps TRBD1 as D (5 bases). From germline, CDR1 is SEHNR and CDR2 FQNEAQ (reference sequence). Trimming left V 0 bases short and J 7 bases short, with 13 bases between. This CDR3 has 15 amino acids. CDR3 loop: CASSLAVQGSNEQFF. CDR3 DNA: TGTGCCAGCAGCTTAGCGGTGCAGGGATCGAATGAGCAGTTCTTC.

Only a few counts were recorded for this clonotype. The rearrangement links TRBV15 to TRBJ2-5; D might be TRBD2 (6 bases). This CDR3 comprises 15 residues. V gave up 0 bases and J gave up 5 bases, with 13 bases separating them. CDR1 and CDR2 from the germline V gene are LNHNV and YYDKDF (reference sequence). The CDR3 coding sequence is TGTGCCACCAGCAGAGATCCGACTAGTGGTGAGACCCAGTACTTC. This codes for CATSRDPTSGETQYF.

This clonotype was observed at least ten times. The V gene is TRBV12-3 or TRBV12-4, the J gene TRBJ1-4; D may be TRBD1 (5 bases). Trimming pared 1 base from V and 8 bases from J, leaving 17 bases between. The CDR3 covers 16 residues. The CDR3 loop reads CASSLDWVGVGEKLFF. The CDR3 coding sequence is TGTGCCAGCAGTTTAGATTGGGTAGGGGTAGGAGAAAAACTGTTTTTT.

This chain links TRBV24-1 with TRBJ2-1, with 11 bases matching TRBD1. This CDR3 has 15 residues. Germline V gene sequence: CDR1 KGHDR, CDR2 SFDVKD. With V trimmed by 2 bases and J by 8 bases, 4 bases remained unmatched. The CDR3 loop reads CATSDWGTGGDEQFF. In nucleotides, the CDR3 is TGTGCCACCAGTGATTGGGGGACAGGGGGAGATGAGCAGTTCTTC.

V is TRBV6-5 and J is TRBJ2-7; TRBD2 agrees at 14 bases. V lost 6 bases, J lost 1 base, and 14 bases stayed unmatched. The CDR3 totals 19 residues. From germline, CDR1 is MNHEY and CDR2 SVGAGI. CDR3 coding DNA: TGTGCCAGCAGCCCCCCTTACCGGACTAGCGGGGGGCCTTCCTACGAGCAGTACTTC. Translating it yields CASSPPYRTSGGPSYEQYF.